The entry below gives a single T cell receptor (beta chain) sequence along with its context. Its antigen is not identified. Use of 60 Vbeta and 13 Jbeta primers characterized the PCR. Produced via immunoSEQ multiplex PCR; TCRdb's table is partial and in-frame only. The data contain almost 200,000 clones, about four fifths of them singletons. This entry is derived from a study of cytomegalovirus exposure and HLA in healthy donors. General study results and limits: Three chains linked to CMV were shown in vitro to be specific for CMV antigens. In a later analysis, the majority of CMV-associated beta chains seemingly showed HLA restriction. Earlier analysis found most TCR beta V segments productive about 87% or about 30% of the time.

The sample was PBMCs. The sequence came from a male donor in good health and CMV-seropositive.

Here the CDR3 reads CASSTRTGGFGNTIYF. The CDR3, as DNA: TGTGCCAGCAGCACCCGGACAGGGGGATTTGGAAACACCATATATTTT. This chain uses TRBV11-2 with TRBJ1-3; 10 nucleotides agree with TRBD1. The CDR3 is 16 amino acids. Germline loops: CDR1 SGHAT, CDR2 FQNNGV. V trimming: 5 bases; J trimming: 3 bases; junction bases outside the gene matches: 7.